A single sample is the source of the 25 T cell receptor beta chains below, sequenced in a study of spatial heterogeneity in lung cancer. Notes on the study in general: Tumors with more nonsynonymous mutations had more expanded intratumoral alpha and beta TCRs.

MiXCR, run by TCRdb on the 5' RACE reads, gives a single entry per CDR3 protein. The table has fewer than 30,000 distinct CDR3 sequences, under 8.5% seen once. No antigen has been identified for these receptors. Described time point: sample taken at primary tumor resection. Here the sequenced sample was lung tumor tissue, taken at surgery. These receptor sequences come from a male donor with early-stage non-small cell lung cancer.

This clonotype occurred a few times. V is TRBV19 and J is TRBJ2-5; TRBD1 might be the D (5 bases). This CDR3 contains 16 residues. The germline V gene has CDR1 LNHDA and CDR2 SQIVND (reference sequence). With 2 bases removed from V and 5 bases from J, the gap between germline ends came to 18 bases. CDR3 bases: TGTGCCAGTAGTATACGCCGGGCAGGGTCCTTGGAGACCCAGTACTTC. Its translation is CASSIRRAGSLETQYF.

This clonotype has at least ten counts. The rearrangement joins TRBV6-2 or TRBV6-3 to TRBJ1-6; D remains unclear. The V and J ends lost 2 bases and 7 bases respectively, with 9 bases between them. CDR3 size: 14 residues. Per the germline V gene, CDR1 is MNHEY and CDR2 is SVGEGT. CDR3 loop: CASSYTPDNSPLHF. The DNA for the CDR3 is TGTGCCAGCAGTTACACGCCGGACAATTCACCCCTCCACTTT.

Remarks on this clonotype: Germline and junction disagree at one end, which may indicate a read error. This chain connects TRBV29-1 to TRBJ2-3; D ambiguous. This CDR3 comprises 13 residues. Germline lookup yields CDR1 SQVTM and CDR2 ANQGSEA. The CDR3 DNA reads TGCAGCGGGAGTCGAGACAACACAGATAAGCAGTATTTT. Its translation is CSGSRDNTDKQYF.

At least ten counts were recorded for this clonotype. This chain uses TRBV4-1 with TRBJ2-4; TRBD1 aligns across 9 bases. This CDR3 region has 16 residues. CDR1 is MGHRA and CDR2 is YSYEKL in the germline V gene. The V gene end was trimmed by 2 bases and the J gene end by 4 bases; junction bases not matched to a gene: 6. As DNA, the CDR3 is TGCGCCAGCAGCCAACCCGGACAGGGGTTGAAAAACATTCAGTACTTC. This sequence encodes CASSQPGQGLKNIQYF.

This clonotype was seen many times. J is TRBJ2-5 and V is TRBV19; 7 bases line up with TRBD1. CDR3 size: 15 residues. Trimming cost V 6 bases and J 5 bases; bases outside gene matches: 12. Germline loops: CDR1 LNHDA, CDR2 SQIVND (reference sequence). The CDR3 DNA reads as TGTGCCAGTAGCCACTGGACAGGCCAGGGCGAGACCCAGTACTTC. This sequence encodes CASSHWTGQGETQYF.

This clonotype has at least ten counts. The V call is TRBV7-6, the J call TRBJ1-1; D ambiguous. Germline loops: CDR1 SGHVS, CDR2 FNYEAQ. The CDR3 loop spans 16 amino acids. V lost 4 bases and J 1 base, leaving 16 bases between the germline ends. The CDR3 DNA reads TGTGCCAGCAGCTCCCTGAAGGGCCAGACGAACACTGAAGCTTTCTTT. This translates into CASSSLKGQTNTEAFF.

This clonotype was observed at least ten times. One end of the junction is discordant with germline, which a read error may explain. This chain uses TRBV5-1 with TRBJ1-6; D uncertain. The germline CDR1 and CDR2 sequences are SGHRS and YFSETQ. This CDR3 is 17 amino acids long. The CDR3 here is CASSLDLQSSYNSSLHF. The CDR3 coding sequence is TGCGCCAGCAGCTTGGACCTGCAGAGCTCCTATAATTCATCCCTCCACTTT.

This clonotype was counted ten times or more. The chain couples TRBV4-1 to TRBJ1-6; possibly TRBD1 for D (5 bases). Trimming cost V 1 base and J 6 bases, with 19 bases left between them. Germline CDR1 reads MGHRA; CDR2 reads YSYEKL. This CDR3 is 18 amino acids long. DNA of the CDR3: TGCGCCAGCAGCCAAGGATTGTCCGGGCGCGGGGCTAATTCACCCCTCCACTTT. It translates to CASSQGLSGRGANSPLHF.

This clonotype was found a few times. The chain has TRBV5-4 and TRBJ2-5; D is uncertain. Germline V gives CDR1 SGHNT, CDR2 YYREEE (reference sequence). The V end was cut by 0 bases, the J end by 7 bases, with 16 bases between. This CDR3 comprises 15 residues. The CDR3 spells CASSLDRAGAPTQYF. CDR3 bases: TGTGCCAGCAGCTTGGACCGGGCCGGTGCCCCGACCCAGTACTTC.

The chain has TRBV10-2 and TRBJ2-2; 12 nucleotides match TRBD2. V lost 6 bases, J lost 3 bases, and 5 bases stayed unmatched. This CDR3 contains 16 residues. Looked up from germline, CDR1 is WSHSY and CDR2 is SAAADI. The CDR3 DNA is TGCGCCAGCAGAAGACTAGCGGGGGACCACACCGGGGAGCTGTTTTTT. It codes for CASRRLAGDHTGELFF.

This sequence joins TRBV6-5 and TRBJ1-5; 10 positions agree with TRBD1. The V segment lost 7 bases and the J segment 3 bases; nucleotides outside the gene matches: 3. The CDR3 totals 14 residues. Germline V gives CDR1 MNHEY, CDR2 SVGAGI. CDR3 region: CASNDRGPNQPQHF. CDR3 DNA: TGTGCCAGCAACGACAGGGGGCCCAATCAGCCCCAGCATTTT.

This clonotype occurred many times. This chain's CDR3 is CASSANGGRQPQHF. For the CDR3, the DNA is TGTGCCAGCAGCGCCAACGGGGGCCGTCAGCCCCAGCATTTT. The chain joins TRBV7-2 to TRBJ1-5; TRBD1 is a possible D gene (6 bases). CDR1 and CDR2 (germline): SGHTA, FQGNSA. There are 14 residues in the CDR3. With 5 bases removed from V and 6 bases from J, the gap between germline ends came to 14 bases.

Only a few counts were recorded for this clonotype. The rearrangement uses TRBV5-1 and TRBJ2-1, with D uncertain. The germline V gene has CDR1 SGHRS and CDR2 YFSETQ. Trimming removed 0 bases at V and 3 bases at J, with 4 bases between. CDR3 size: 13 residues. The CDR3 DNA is TGCGCCAGCAGCTTGGACTACTACAATGAGCAGTTCTTC. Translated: CASSLDYYNEQFF. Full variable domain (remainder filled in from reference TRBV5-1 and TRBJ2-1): KAGVTQTPRYLIKTRGQQVTLSCSPISGHRSVSWYQQTPGQGLQFLFEYFSETQRNKGNFPGRFSGRQFSNSRSEMNVSTLELGDSALYLCASSLDYYNEQFFGPGTRLTVL.

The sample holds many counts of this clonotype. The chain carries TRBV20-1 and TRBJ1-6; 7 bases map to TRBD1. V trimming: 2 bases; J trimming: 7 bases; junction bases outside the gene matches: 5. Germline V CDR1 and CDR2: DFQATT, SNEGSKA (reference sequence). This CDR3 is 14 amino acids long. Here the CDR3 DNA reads TGCAGTGCTAGACCGGACAGGAGAAATTCACCCCTCCACTTT. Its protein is CSARPDRRNSPLHF.

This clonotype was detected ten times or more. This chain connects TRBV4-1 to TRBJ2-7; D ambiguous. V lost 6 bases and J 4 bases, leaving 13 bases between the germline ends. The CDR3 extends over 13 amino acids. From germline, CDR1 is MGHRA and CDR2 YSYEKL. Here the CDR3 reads CASSSIATYEQYF. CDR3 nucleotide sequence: TGCGCCAGCAGTTCGATCGCGACATACGAGCAGTACTTC.

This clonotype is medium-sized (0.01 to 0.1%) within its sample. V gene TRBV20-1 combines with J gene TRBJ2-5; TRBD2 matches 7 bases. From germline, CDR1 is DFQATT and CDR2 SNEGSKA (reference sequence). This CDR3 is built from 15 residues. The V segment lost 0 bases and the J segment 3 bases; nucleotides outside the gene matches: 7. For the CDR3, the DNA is TGCAGTGCTAGAGATTTCCGGGGAGGGGAAGAGACCCAGTACTTC. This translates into CSARDFRGGEETQYF.

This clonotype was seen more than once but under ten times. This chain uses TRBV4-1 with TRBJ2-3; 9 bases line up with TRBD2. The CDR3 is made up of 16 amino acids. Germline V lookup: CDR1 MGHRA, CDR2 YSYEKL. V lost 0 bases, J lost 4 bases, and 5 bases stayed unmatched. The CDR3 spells CASSQDESGGSDTQYF. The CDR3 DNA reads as TGCGCCAGCAGCCAAGATGAGAGCGGGGGGTCAGATACGCAGTATTTT.

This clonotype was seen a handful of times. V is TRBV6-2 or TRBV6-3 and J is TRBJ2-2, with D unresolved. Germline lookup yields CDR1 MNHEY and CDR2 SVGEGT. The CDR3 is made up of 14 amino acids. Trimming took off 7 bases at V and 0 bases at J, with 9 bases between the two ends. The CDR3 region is CASTRHTNTGELFF. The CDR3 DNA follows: TGTGCCAGCACCCGACATACGAACACCGGGGAGCTGTTTTTT.

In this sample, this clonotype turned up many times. This chain's CDR3 is CSQGLGGTDTQYF. As DNA, the CDR3 is TGCAGCCAAGGGCTCGGAGGTACAGATACGCAGTATTTT. The rearrangement links TRBV20-1 to TRBJ2-3; D might be TRBD2 (5 bases). Per germline, CDR1 DFQATT and CDR2 SNEGSKA (reference sequence). The CDR3 sequence is 13 residues long.

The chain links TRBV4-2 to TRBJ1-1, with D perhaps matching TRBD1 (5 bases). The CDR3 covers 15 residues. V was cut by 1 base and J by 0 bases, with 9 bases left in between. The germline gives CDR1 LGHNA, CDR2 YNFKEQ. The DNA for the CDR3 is TGTGCCAGCAGCCAAGTTGAGGGGTTGAACACTGAAGCTTTCTTT. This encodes CASSQVEGLNTEAFF.

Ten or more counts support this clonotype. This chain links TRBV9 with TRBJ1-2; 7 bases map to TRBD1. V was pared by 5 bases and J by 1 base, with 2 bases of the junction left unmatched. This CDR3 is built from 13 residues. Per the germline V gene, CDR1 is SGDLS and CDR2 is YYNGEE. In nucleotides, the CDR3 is TGTGCCAGCAGGAGGGACAGTAACTATGGCTACACCTTC. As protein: CASRRDSNYGYTF.

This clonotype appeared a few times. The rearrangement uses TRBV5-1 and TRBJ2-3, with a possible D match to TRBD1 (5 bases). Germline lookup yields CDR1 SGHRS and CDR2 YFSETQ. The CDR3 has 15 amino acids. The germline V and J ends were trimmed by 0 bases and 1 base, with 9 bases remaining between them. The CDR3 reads CASSLEAGRTDTQYF. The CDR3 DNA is TGCGCCAGCAGCTTGGAGGCAGGGCGCACAGATACGCAGTATTTT.

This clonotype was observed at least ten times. The DNA for the CDR3 is TGTGCCAGCAGTTTAACCAGGGCTGCAAACACCATATATTTT. This encodes CASSLTRAANTIYF. V and J are TRBV27 and TRBJ1-3, with D perhaps TRBD1 (5 bases). The CDR3 loop spans 14 amino acids. Trimming pared 2 bases from V and 6 bases from J, leaving 11 bases between. The germline V gene has CDR1 MNHEY and CDR2 SMNVEV (reference sequence).

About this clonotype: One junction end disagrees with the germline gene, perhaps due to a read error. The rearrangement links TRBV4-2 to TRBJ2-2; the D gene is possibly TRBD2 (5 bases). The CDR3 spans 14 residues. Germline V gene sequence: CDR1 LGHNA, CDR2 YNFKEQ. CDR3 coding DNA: TGTGCCAGCAGCCAAGATGGCCACACCGGGGAGCTGATTTTC. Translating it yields CASSQDGHTGELIF.

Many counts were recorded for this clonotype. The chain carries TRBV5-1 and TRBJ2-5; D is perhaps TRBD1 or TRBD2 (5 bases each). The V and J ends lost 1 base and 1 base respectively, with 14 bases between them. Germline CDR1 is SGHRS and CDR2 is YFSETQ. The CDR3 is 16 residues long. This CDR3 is CASSLIRDGAQETQYF. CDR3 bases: TGCGCCAGCAGCTTGATCAGGGACGGGGCCCAAGAGACCCAGTACTTC.